Listed here is a single T cell receptor (beta chain). Additional DNA sequences in this sample encode the identical CDR3. The data were taken from a study of blood T cell repertoires in COVID-19. Some clones are missing from TCRdb's copy, which holds only in-frame ones; the method was immunoSEQ multiplex PCR. The table includes over 200,000 clones, 84% detected once. The study recruited people aged about 18 to 95 years across more than 20 US areas. Assignments of participants to cohorts depended upon their own reported clinical history. Trimming pared 1 base from V and 0 bases from J, leaving 6 bases between. The CDR3 loop spans 15 amino acids. Looked up from germline, CDR1 is SGHVS and CDR2 is FQNEAQ.

Material: PBMCs or T cells enriched from blood (not recorded which). The source of this sequence is a man aged 55-75 years who had recovered from COVID-19. This sequence joins TRBV7-8 and TRBJ2-2; no firm D call. The CDR3 DNA reads as TGTGCCAGCAGCTTAGTATCTGCGAACACCGGGGAGCTGTTTTTT. Amino acids: CASSLVSANTGELFF.